The 9 T cell receptor beta chains listed next were all sequenced from one sample in a study of T cell clonality in common variable immunodeficiency. This table comes from immunoSEQ multiplex PCR, and its TCRdb copy is limited to in-frame clones, with some not included. Observed in the sample are roughly 51,000 clones, none of them singletons. Sequenced sample: peripheral blood mononuclear cells. These receptors all come from a person aged 18 to 70 in good health.

This clone came up many times. The covered CDR3 bases are TGCGCCAGCAGTGGTGGTAGGGGCCAAGAGACC. This codes for CASSGGRGQET. The full CDR3 is CASSGGRGQETQYF. The V gene is TRBV5-1, the J gene TRBJ2-5, with D perhaps matching TRBD1 (5 bases). The read stops 3 residues short of the end of the CDR3; the missing end is completed from the germline J gene. CDR3 length: 14 residues. V lost 5 bases and J lost 1, with 12 bases in between. Germline CDR1 and CDR2: SGHRS and YFSETQ.

In this sample, this clone turned up many times. The read is 3 residues too short to cover the CDR3 end, so that end is filled in from the germline J gene. The V call is TRBV7-2, the J call TRBJ1-1; D gene uncertain. The CDR3 extends over 13 amino acids. Germline V CDR1 and CDR2: SGHTA, FQGNSA. Trimming pared 1 base from V and 7 bases from J, leaving 10 bases between. CDR3 in amino acids: CASSLGPQVEAFF. CDR3 DNA, as far as it was read: TGTGCCAGCAGCTTAGGGCCTCAGGTTGAA.

This clone came up many times. Sequencing ends 3 residues short of the CDR3 end; the germline J gene provides the rest. The rearrangement uses TRBV7-2 and TRBJ2-7; 8 bases match TRBD2. CDR1 and CDR2 from the germline V gene are SGHTA and FQGNSA. CDR3 length: 15 residues. J gave up 4 bases and V 1 base, and 6 bases lay outside the gene matches. The CDR3 protein is CASSLGSSGPYEQYF. The DNA read from the CDR3 is TGTGCCAGCAGCTTAGGATCTAGCGGGCCTTACGAG.

This clone was detected many times. Coverage ceases 3 residues before the CDR3 finishes, and the germline J gene fills in the end. This chain uses TRBV10-1 with TRBJ2-2; no clear D. The CDR3 is made up of 16 amino acids. Germline CDR1 and CDR2: WNHNN and SYGVQD (reference sequence). The V gene lost 3 bases and the J gene lost 4 bases, with 15 bases spanning the gap. The CDR3 sequence is CASSDSAASGTGELFF. CDR3 bases read: TGCGCCAGCAGTGATTCCGCGGCCTCGGGCACCGGGGAG.

Note on this clone: With the read ending 3 residues before the CDR3 end, the germline J gene is used to fill in that end. The V call is TRBV7-9, the J call TRBJ2-7, with D maybe TRBD1 (6 bases). The CDR3 length is 14 residues. V was shortened by 5 bases and J by 4 bases, with 15 bases between the two germline ends. The germline V gene encodes CDR1 SEHNR and CDR2 FQNEAQ (reference sequence). The CDR3 here is CASSLPGQPYEQYF. The CDR3 DNA, read in part, is TGTGCCAGCAGCCTGCCTGGACAGCCTTACGAG. Looking up the rest from reference TRBV7-9 and TRBJ2-7 gives the full variable domain: DTGVSQNPRHKITKRGQNVTFRCDPISEHNRLYWYRQTLGQGPEFLTYFQNEAQLEKSRLLSDRFSAERPKGSFSTLEIQRTEQGDSAMYLCASSLPGQPYEQYFGPGTRLTVT.

This clone was seen at least ten times. The observed sequence ends 3 residues before the CDR3 terminus, with the missing tail filled in from the germline J gene. The chain employs TRBV5-1 and TRBJ2-7; 10 bases fit TRBD2. Germline assignment: CDR1 SGHRS and CDR2 YFSETQ. This CDR3 is 16 amino acids long. The V and J ends lost 0 bases and 0 bases, in that order; junction bases with no gene match: 3. The part of the CDR3 DNA that was read is TGCGCCAGCAGCTTGGGCGCTAGCGGGAGCTCCTACGAG. Translation: CASSLGASGSSYE. The full CDR3 protein is CASSLGASGSSYEQYF.

A word on this clone: The read terminates 3 residues before the CDR3 end, so the remaining end is supplied by the germline J gene. The chain carries TRBV7-9 and TRBJ1-2, with TRBD1 identical over 8 bases. V lost 5 bases to trimming and J lost 6 bases; unmatched junction nucleotides: 8. CDR1 is SEHNR and CDR2 is FQNEAQ in the germline V gene (reference sequence). The CDR3 covers 14 residues. The CDR3 region is CASSPSGGANGYTF. The sequenced CDR3 bases are TGTGCCAGCAGCCCCTCAGGGGGCGCCAATGGC.

This clone was observed at least ten times. The read stops 3 residues short of the end of the CDR3; the missing end is completed from the germline J gene. The J gene is TRBJ2-5, the V gene TRBV5-1; D gene unclear. Germline CDR1 reads SGHRS; CDR2 reads YFSETQ. The V and J ends lost 0 bases and 3 bases respectively, with 12 bases between them. The CDR3 has 15 amino acids. The DNA read from the CDR3 is TGCGCCAGCAGCTTGGGGTCACCTGAGGAAGAGACC. Translated, it gives CASSLGSPEEET. The entire CDR3 sequence reads CASSLGSPEEETQYF.

This clone was counted many times. From the germline J gene comes the end of the CDR3, since the read stops 3 residues before it. The rearrangement joins TRBV10-3 to TRBJ2-2; D perhaps matches TRBD2 (5 bases). The CDR3 has 14 amino acids. The germline V gene encodes CDR1 ENHRY and CDR2 SYGVKD. Trimming removed 8 bases from V and 3 bases from J, with 13 bases in between. The CDR3 protein is CAIQSGWDTGELFF. CDR3 DNA (partial): TGTGCCATCCAAAGCGGATGGGACACCGGGGAG.